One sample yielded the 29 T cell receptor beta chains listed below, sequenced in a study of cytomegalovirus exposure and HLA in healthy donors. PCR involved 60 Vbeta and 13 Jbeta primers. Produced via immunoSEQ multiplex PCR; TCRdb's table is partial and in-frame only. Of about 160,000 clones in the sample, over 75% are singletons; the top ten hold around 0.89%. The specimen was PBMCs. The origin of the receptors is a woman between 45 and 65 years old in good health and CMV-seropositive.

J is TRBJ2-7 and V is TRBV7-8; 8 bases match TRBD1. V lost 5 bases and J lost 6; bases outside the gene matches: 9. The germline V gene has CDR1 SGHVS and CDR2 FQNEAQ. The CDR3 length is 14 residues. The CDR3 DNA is TGTGCCAGCAGCACCGGGACAGGAGGGGTCGAGCAGTACTTC. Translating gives CASSTGTGGVEQYF.

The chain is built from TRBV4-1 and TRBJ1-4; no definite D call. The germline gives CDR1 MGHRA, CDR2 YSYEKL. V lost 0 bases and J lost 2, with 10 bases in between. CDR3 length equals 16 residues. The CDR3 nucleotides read TGCGCCAGCAGCCAAGATCTCCCGGTGACTAATGAAAAACTGTTTTTT. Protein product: CASSQDLPVTNEKLFF.

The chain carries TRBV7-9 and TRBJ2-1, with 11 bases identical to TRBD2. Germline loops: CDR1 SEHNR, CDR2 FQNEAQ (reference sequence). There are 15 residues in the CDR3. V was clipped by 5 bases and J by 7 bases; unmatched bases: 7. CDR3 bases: TGTGCCAGCAGCCCTATAGCGGGGGGGTTGAATGAGCAGTTCTTC. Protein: CASSPIAGGLNEQFF.

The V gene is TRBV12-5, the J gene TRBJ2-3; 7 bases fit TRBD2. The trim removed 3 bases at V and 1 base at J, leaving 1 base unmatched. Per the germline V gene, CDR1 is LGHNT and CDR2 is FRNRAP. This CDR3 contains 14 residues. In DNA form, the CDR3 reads TGTGCTAGTGGTTTCGCGGGAGGCACAGATACGCAGTATTTT. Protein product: CASGFAGGTDTQYF.

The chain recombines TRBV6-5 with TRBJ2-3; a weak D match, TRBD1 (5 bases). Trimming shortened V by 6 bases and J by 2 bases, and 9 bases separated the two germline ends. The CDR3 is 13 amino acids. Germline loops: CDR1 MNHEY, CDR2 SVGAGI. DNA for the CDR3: TGTGCCAGCAGACGACAGATCACAGATACGCAGTATTTT. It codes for CASRRQITDTQYF.

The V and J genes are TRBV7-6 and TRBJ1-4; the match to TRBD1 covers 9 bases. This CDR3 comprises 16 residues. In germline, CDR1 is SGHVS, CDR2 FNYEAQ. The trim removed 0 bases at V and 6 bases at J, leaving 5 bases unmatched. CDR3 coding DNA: TGTGCCAGCAGCTTAGCAGGATGGACAGGGGATGAAAAACTGTTTTTT. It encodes CASSLAGWTGDEKLFF.

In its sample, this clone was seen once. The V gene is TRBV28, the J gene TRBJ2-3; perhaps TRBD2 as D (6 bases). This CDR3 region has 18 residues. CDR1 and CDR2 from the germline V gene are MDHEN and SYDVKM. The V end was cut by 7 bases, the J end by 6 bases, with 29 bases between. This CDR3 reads CASTIKEGSPGTGDTQYF. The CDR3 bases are TGTGCCAGCACCATAAAGGAGGGATCACCGGGAACGGGGGATACGCAGTATTTT.

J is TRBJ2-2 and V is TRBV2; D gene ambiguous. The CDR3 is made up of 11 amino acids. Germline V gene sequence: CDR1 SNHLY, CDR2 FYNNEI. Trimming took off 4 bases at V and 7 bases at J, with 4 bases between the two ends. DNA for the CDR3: TGTGCCAGCAGTGTAGTCGGGGAGCTGTTTTTT. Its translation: CASSVVGELFF.

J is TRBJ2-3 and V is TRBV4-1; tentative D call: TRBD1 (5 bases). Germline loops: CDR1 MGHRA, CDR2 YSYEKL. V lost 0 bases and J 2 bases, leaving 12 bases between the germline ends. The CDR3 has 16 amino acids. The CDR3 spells CASSQDTGAFTDTQYF. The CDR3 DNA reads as TGCGCCAGCAGCCAAGATACAGGCGCCTTCACAGATACGCAGTATTTT.

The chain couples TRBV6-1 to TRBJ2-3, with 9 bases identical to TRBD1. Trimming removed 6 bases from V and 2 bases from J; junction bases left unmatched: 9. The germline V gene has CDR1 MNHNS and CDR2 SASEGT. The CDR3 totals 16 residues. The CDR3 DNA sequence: TGTGCCAGCAGGGAAACAGGGGGCGGACCCACAGATACGCAGTATTTT. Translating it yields CASRETGGGPTDTQYF.

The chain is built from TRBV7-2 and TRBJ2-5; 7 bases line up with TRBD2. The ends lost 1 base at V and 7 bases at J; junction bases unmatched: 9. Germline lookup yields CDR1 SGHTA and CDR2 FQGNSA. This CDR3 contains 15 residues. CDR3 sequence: CASSLGAGSVVTQYF. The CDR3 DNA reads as TGTGCCAGCAGCTTAGGAGCGGGGTCCGTCGTGACCCAGTACTTC.

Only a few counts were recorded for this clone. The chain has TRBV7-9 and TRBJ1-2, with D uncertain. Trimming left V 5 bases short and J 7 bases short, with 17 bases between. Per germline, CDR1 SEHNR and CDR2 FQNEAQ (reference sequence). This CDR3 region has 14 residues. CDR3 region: CASSVQPQTIGYTF. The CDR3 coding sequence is TGTGCCAGCAGCGTTCAACCACAGACAATTGGCTACACCTTC.

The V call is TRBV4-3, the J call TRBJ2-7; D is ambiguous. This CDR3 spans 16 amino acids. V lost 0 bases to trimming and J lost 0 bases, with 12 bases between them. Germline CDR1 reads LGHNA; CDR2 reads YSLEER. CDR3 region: CASSQDGRNPSYEQYF. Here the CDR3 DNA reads TGCGCCAGCAGCCAAGATGGCAGAAACCCCTCCTACGAGCAGTACTTC.

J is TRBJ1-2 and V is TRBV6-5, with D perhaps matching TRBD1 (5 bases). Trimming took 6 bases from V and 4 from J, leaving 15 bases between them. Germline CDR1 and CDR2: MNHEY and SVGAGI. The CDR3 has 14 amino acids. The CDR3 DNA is TGTGCCAGCAGCTTCCGACAGAAAGGCTATGGCTACACCTTC. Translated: CASSFRQKGYGYTF.

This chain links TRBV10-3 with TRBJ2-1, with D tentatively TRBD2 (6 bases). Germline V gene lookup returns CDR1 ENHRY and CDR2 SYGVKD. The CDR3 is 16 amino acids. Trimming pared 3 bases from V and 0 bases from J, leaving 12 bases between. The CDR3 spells CAISDFAEGSYNEQFF. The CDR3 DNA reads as TGTGCCATCAGTGATTTCGCGGAGGGCTCCTACAATGAGCAGTTCTTC.

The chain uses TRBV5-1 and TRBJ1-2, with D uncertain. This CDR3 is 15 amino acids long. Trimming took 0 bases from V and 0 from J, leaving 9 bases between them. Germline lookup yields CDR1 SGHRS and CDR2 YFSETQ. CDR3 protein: CASSLEAQTNYGYTF. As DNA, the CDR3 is TGCGCCAGCAGCTTGGAAGCTCAAACTAACTATGGCTACACCTTC.

In DNA, the CDR3 is TGTGCCAGCAGGGGGTCGCTAGCGGGAGAATACAATGAGCAGTTCTTC. This translates into CASRGSLAGEYNEQFF. This chain uses TRBV5-4 with TRBJ2-1; 10 positions agree with TRBD2. This CDR3 has 16 residues. In germline, CDR1 is SGHNT, CDR2 YYREEE (reference sequence). With 5 bases clipped from V and 4 bases from J, the junction kept 9 bases outside the gene matches.

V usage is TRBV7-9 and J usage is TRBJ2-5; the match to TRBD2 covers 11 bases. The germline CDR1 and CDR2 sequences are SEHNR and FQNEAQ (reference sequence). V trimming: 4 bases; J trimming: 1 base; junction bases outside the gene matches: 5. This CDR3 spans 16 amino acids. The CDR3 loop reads CASSSTSGISQETQYF. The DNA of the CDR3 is TGTGCCAGCAGCTCGACTAGCGGGATAAGCCAAGAGACCCAGTACTTC.

This chain's CDR3 is CASSVAGGLYNEQFF. For the CDR3, the DNA is TGTGCCAGCAGCGTAGCGGGGGGACTCTACAATGAGCAGTTCTTC. The V call is TRBV9, the J call TRBJ2-1; 7 nucleotides agree with TRBD2. Germline V gene lookup returns CDR1 SGDLS and CDR2 YYNGEE. The ends lost 0 bases at V and 3 bases at J; junction bases unmatched: 3. This CDR3 has 15 residues.

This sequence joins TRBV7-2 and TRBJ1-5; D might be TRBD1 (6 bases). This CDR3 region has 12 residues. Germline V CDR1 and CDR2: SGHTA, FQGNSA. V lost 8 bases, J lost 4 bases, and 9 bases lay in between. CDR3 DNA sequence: TGTGCCAGCGGGGGCTATAATCAGCCCCAGCATTTT. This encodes CASGGYNQPQHF.

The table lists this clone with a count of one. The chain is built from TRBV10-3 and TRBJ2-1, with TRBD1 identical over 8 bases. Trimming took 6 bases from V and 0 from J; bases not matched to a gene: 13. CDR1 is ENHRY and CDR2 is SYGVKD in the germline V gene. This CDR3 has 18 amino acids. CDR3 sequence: CAIRSGTGQSSSYNEQFF. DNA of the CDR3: TGTGCCATCAGATCTGGGACAGGACAATCCAGCTCCTACAATGAGCAGTTCTTC.

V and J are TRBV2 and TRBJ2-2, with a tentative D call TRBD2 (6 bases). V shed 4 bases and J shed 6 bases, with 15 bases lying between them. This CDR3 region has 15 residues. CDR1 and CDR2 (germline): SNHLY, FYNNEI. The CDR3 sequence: CASSAGLHPPGELFF. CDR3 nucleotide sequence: TGTGCCAGCAGTGCGGGACTGCATCCACCCGGGGAGCTGTTTTTT.

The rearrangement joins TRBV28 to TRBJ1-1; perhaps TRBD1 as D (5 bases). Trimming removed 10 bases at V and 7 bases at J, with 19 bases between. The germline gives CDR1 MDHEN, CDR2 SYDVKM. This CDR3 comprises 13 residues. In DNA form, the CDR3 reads TGTGCCACCACGCGGGGGGATGAGGTTGAAGCTTTCTTT. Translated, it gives CATTRGDEVEAFF.

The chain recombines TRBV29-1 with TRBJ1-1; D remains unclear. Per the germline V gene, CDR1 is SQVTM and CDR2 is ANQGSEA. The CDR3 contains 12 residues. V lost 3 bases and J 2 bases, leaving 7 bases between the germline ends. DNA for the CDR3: TGCAGCGTTGAGATCTATAACACTGAAGCTTTCTTT. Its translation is CSVEIYNTEAFF. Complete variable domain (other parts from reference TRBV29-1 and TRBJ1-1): SAVISQKPSRDICQRGTSLTIQCQVDSQVTMMFWYRQQPGQSLTLIATANQGSEATYESGFVIDKFPISRPNLTFSTLTVSNMSPEDSSIYLCSVEIYNTEAFFGQGTRLTVV.

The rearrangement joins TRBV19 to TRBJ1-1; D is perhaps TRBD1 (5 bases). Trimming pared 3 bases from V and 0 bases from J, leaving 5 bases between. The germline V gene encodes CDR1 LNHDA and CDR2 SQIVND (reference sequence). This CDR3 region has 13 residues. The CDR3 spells CASSMGLNTEAFF. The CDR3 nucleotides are TGTGCCAGTAGTATGGGGCTGAACACTGAAGCTTTCTTT. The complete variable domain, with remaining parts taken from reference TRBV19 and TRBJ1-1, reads DGGITQSPKYLFRKEGQNVTLSCEQNLNHDAMYWYRQDPGQGLRLIYYSQIVNDFQKGDIAEGYSVSREKKESFPLTVTSAQKNPTAFYLCASSMGLNTEAFFGQGTRLTVV.

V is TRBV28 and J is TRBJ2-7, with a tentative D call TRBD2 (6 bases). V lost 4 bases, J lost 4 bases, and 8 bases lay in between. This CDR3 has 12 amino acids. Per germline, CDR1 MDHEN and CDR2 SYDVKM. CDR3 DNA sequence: TGTGCCAGCAGTTCTCGGGGGTACGAGCAGTACTTC. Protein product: CASSSRGYEQYF.

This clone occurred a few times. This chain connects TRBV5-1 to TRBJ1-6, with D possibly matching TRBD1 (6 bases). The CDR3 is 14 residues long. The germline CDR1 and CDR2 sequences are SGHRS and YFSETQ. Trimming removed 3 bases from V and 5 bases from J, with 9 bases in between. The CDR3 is CASSSGQNNSPLHF. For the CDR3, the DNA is TGCGCCAGCAGCTCGGGACAAAATAATTCACCCCTCCACTTT.

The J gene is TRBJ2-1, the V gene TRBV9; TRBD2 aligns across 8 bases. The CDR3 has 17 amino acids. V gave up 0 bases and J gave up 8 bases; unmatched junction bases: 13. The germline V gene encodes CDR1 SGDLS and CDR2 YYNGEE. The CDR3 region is CASSVGPSGRRVDEQFF. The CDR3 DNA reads TGTGCCAGCAGCGTAGGTCCTAGCGGGCGCCGAGTTGATGAGCAGTTCTTC.

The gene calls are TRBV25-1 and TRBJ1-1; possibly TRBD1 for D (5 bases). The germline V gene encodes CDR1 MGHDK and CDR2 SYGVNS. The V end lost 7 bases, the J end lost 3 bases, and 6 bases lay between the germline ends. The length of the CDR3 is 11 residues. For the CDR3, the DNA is TGTGCCAGCACAGGGTACACTGAAGCTTTCTTT. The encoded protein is CASTGYTEAFF.